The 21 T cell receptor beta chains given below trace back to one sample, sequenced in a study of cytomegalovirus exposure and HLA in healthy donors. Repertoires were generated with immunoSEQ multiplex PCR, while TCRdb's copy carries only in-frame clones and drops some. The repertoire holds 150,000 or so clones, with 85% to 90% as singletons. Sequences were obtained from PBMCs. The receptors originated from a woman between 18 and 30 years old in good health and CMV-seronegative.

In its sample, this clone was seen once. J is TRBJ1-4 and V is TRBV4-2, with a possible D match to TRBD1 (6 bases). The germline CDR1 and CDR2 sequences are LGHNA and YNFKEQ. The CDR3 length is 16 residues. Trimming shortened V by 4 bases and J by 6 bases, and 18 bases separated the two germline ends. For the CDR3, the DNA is TGTGCCAGCAGCCGGGACACGGAGGCACCCCATGAAAAACTGTTTTTT. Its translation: CASSRDTEAPHEKLFF.

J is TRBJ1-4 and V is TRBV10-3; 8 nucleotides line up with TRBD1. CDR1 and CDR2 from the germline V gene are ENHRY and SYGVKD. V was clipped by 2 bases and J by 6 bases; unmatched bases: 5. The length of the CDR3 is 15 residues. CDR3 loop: CAISEGGQAHEKLFF. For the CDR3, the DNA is TGTGCCATCAGTGAGGGGGGACAGGCACATGAAAAACTGTTTTTT.

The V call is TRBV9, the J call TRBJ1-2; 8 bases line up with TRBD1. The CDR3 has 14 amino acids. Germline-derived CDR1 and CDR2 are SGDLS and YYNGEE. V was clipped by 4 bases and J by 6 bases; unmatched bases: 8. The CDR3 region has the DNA TGTGCCAGCAGCTCGAGGACAGGGACTCATGGCTACACCTTC. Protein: CASSSRTGTHGYTF.

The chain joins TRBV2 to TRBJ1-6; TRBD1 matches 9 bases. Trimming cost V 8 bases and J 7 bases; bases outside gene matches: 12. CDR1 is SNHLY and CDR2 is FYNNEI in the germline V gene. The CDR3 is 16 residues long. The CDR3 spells CASYYQTGTGNSPLHF. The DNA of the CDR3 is TGTGCCAGCTATTACCAGACCGGGACAGGGAATTCACCCCTCCACTTT.

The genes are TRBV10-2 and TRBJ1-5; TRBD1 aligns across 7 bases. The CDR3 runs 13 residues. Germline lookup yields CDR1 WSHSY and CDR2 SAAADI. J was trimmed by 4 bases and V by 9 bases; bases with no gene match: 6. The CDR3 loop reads CASSTGWNQPQHF. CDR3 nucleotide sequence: TGCGCCAGTTCGACAGGGTGGAATCAGCCCCAGCATTTT.

For the CDR3, the DNA is TGCGCCAGCAGCCTAGCCAGCGGGGGGGACCGCACCGGGGAGCTGTTTTTT. Translated: CASSLASGGDRTGELFF. J is TRBJ2-2 and V is TRBV4-1; 10 positions match TRBD2. Germline V gene data show CDR1 as MGHRA and CDR2 as YSYEKL. The CDR3 is 17 residues long. J lost 4 bases, V lost 4 bases, and 9 bases had no gene match.

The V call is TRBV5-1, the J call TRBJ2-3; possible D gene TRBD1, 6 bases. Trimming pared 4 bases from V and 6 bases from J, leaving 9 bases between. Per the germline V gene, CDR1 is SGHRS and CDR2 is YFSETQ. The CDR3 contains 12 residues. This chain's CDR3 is CASSQDSDTQYF. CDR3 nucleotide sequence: TGCGCCAGCAGCCAGGACAGTGATACGCAGTATTTT.

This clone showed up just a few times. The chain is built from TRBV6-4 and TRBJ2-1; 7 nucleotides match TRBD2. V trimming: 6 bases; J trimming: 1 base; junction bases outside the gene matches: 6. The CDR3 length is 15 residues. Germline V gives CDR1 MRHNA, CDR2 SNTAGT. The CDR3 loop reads CASSPGGGSYNEQFF. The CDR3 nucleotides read TGTGCCAGCAGCCCGGGGGGAGGGTCCTACAATGAGCAGTTCTTC.

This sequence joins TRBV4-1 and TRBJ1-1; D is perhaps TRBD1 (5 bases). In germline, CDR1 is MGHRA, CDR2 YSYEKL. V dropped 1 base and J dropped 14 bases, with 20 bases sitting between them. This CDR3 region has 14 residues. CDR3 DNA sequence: TGCGCCAGCAGCCAAGGAGACAGTCGGTCAACAGTCTTCTTT. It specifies CASSQGDSRSTVFF.

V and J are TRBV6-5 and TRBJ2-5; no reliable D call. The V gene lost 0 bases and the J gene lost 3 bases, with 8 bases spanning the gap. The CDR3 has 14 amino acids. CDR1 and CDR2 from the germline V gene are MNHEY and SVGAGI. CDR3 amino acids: CASSYSERKETQYF. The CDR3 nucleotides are TGTGCCAGCAGTTACTCGGAGCGAAAAGAGACCCAGTACTTC.

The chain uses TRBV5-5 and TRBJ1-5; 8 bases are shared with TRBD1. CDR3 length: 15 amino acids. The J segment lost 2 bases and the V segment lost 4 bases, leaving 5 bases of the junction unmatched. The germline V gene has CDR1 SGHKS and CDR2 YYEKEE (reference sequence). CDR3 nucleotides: TGTGCCAGCAGCCGGACAGGGAGTGGCAATCAGCCCCAGCATTTT. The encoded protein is CASSRTGSGNQPQHF.

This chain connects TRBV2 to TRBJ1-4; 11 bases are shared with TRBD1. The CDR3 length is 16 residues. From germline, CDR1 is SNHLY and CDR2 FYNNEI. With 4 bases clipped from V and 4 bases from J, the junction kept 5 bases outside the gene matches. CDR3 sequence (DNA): TGTGCCAGCAGTGGGGACAGGGGGGGAGGTAATGAAAAACTGTTTTTT. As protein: CASSGDRGGGNEKLFF.

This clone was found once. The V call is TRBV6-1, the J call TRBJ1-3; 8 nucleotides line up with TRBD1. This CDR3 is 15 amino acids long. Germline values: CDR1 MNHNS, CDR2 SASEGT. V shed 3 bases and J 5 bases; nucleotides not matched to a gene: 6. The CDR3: CASSDSRQGRNTIYF. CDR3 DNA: TGTGCCAGCAGTGATAGCCGACAGGGGAGAAACACCATATATTTT.

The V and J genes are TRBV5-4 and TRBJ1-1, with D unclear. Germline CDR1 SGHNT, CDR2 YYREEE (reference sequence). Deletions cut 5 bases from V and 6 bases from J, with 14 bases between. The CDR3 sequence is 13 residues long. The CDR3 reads CASRTRDSSEAFF. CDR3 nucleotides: TGTGCCAGCAGGACGAGAGACTCCTCTGAAGCTTTCTTT.

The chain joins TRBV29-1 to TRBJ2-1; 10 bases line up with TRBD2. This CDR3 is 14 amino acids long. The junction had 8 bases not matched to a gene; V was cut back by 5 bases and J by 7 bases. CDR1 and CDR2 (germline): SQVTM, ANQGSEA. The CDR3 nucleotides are TGCAGCGTTCAGCGGGGGGGCCTAGGTAATGAGCAGTTCTTC. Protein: CSVQRGGLGNEQFF.

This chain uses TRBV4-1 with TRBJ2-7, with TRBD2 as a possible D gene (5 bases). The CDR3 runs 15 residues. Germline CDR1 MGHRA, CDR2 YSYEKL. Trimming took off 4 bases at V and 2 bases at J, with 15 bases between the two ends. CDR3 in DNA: TGCGCCAGCAGCCCAATCCCACTAGGTCCCTACGAGCAGTACTTC. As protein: CASSPIPLGPYEQYF.

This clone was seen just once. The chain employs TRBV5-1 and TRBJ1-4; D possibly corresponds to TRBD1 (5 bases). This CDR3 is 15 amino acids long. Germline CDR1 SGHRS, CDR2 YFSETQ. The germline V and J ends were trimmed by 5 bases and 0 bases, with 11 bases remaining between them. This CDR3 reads CASRRTGATNEKLFF. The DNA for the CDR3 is TGCGCCAGCAGACGGACGGGGGCAACTAATGAAAAACTGTTTTTT. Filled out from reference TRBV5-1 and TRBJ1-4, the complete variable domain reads KAGVTQTPRYLIKTRGQQVTLSCSPISGHRSVSWYQQTPGQGLQFLFEYFSETQRNKGNFPGRFSGRQFSNSRSEMNVSTLELGDSALYLCASRRTGATNEKLFFGSGTQLSVL.

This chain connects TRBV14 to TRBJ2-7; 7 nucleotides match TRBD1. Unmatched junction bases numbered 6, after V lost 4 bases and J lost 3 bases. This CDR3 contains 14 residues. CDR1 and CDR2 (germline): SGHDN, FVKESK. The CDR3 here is CASSPWTGGYEQYF. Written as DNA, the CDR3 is TGTGCCAGCAGCCCCTGGACAGGAGGCTACGAGCAGTACTTC.

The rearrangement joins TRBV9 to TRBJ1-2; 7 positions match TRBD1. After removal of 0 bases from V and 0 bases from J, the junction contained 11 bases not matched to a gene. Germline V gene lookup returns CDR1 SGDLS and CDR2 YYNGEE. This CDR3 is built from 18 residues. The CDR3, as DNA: TGTGCCAGCAGCGTAGGTTTGGCAGGGGGTCCCGCTAACTATGGCTACACCTTC. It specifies CASSVGLAGGPANYGYTF.

This CDR3 is CASSLAVGGRYEQYF. The CDR3 bases are TGTGCCAGCAGCTTAGCGGTCGGGGGGCGCTACGAGCAGTACTTC. This chain connects TRBV7-6 to TRBJ2-7; possible D gene TRBD2, 7 bases. The V gene lost 0 bases and the J gene lost 3 bases, with 12 bases spanning the gap. The CDR3 is 15 residues long. CDR1 is SGHVS, CDR2 FNYEAQ, per germline.

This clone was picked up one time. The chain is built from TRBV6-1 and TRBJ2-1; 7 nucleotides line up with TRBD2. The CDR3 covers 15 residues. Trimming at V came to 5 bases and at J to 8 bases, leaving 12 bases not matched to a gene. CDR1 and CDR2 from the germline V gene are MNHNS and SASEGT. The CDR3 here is CASSRSEGGRYEQFF. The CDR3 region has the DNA TGTGCCAGCAGTCGAAGTGAGGGAGGGAGGTATGAGCAGTTCTTC.